The clone carrying this T cell receptor beta chain was detected ten times or more. No antigen is known for it. TCR beta CDR3 was amplified from genomic DNA by two-round multiplex PCR. The use of primers specific to each TRBV and TRBJ gene characterized first-round PCR. TCRdb itself ran the multiplex PCR reads through MiXCR, one entry per CDR3 protein. This table holds some 14,000 distinct CDR3 sequences, around 33% found once. This sample stems from a study of prognosis after radiotherapy for stage I lung cancer. Study context: All of the enrolled patients had stage I non-small cell lung cancer, and they joined between April 2018 and 2019. No significant progression was observed in approximately 14 patients, whereas several developed distant metastases a median of approximately seven months after radiotherapy.

Study results and caveats: Reduced Shannon entropy following stereotactic body radiation therapy was recorded in patients who developed distant metastases.

This CDR3 contains 19 residues. Trimming took 3 bases from V and 0 from J; bases not matched to a gene: 10. This TCR was recovered from a donor aged 50 or older with non-small cell lung cancer. Sequenced here: PBMCs, sampled before or after stereotactic body radiation therapy (not recorded which). The chain uses TRBV12-3 or TRBV12-4 and TRBJ2-2, with TRBD2 matching over 10 bases. The DNA of the CDR3 is TGTGCCAGCAGTTTTCGGACTAGCGGCCCCCCATCGAACACCGGGGAGCTGTTTTTT. This gives the protein CASSFRTSGPPSNTGELFF.